These 24 T cell receptor beta chains originate from one sample sequenced in a study of identical twins. TCRdb passed the 5' RACE reads through MiXCR, listing each CDR3 protein once. Of roughly 500,000 distinct CDR3 sequences listed, roughly 21% are singletons. The same sample was also used in a study of T cells expressing NK-cell markers.

The source material was CD4+ T cells sorted from blood. These receptors came from a woman aged 18-35 years in good health.

The chain employs TRBV9 and TRBJ2-4; 8 bases match TRBD1. The CDR3 length is 16 residues. V dropped 0 bases and J dropped 6; count of bases not matched to a gene: 8. CDR1 SGDLS and CDR2 YYNGEE come from the germline V gene. The CDR3, as DNA: TGTGCCAGCAGCGTAGGAGGACAGGGCGAGGGAAACATTCAGTACTTC. Its translation is CASSVGGQGEGNIQYF.

The chain carries TRBV6-1 and TRBJ1-4; the D gene is possibly TRBD1 (5 bases). This CDR3 comprises 14 residues. Trimming cost V 2 bases and J 8 bases, with 12 bases left between them. Germline CDR1 and CDR2: MNHNS and SASEGT. This CDR3 is CASSEWGEREKLFF. The CDR3 DNA sequence: TGTGCCAGCAGTGAATGGGGGGAGAGAGAAAAACTGTTTTTT.

This clonotype has more than one count but fewer than ten. This chain connects TRBV24-1 to TRBJ2-6; D remains unclear. In germline, CDR1 is KGHDR, CDR2 SFDVKD. This CDR3 comprises 15 residues. V lost 4 bases, J lost 0 bases, and 6 bases lay in between. CDR3 sequence: CATSDTNSGANVLTF. CDR3 DNA: TGTGCCACCAGTGACACAAACTCTGGGGCCAACGTCCTGACTTTC.

This clonotype was counted only a few times. J is TRBJ1-2 and V is TRBV5-8; tentative D call: TRBD1 (5 bases). This CDR3 contains 15 residues. The germline gives CDR1 SGHTS, CDR2 YDEGEE. Between the trimmed V and J ends, which lost 4 bases and 4 bases, there was a span of 17 bases. This CDR3 reads CASSHRDGRAYGYTF. CDR3 DNA sequence: TGTGCCAGCAGCCACCGGGACGGGAGGGCCTATGGCTACACCTTC.

This clonotype turned up a few times. The chain joins TRBV9 to TRBJ1-2, with 11 positions matching TRBD1. CDR1 is SGDLS, CDR2 YYNGEE, per germline. After removal of 2 bases from V and 7 bases from J, the junction contained 1 base not matched to a gene. CDR3 length: 13 amino acids. DNA of the CDR3: TGTGCCAGCAGCGTCGGGACAGGGGGTGGCTACACCTTC. Translating it yields CASSVGTGGGYTF.

The genes are TRBV6-4 and TRBJ2-7; D is tentatively TRBD1 or TRBD2 (7 bases each). V was trimmed by 7 bases and J by 5 bases, leaving 21 bases between them. CDR1 and CDR2 (germline): MRHNA, SNTAGT. The CDR3 extends over 15 amino acids. The DNA of the CDR3 is TGTGCCAGCACCAAAGCAGGGGGGGATTCGGACGAGCAGTACTTC. It specifies CASTKAGGDSDEQYF.

The chain links TRBV20-1 to TRBJ2-7; 7 bases map to TRBD2. Germline V gene sequence: CDR1 DFQATT, CDR2 SNEGSKA (reference sequence). The CDR3 spans 14 residues. V dropped 2 bases and J dropped 4; count of bases not matched to a gene: 8. The CDR3 region is CSARQGLFPYEQYF. CDR3 in DNA: TGCAGTGCTAGACAGGGACTATTTCCTTACGAGCAGTACTTC.

The chain couples TRBV20-1 to TRBJ2-3; 10 nucleotides align to TRBD2. The trim removed 6 bases at V and 6 bases at J, leaving 6 bases unmatched. The V gene's germline CDR1 is DFQATT and CDR2 SNEGSKA (reference sequence). The CDR3 extends over 13 amino acids. CDR3: CSASSGGEDTQYF. The DNA of the CDR3 is TGCAGTGCCTCGAGCGGGGGGGAGGATACGCAGTATTTT.

This clonotype showed up many times. The rearrangement uses TRBV12-3 or TRBV12-4 and TRBJ2-5; 11 bases line up with TRBD2. The CDR3 totals 13 residues. The J segment lost 2 bases and the V segment lost 9 bases, leaving 2 bases of the junction unmatched. The CDR3 region is CASSGGVQETQYF. The CDR3 DNA follows: TGTGCCAGTAGCGGGGGGGTACAAGAGACCCAGTACTTC.

The CDR3 DNA is TGCAGTGCTAGTCAGTCTAGCGGGAGTGATGAGCAGTTCTTC. Its translation: CSASQSSGSDEQFF. This sequence joins TRBV20-1 and TRBJ2-1; 10 positions match TRBD2. V shed 3 bases and J 8 bases; nucleotides not matched to a gene: 7. The CDR3 covers 14 residues. The V gene's germline CDR1 is DFQATT and CDR2 SNEGSKA (reference sequence).

V and J are TRBV7-9 and TRBJ2-2, with 7 bases that match TRBD1. Germline loops: CDR1 SEHNR, CDR2 FQNEAQ (reference sequence). CDR3 length: 16 residues. After removal of 3 bases from V and 4 bases from J, the junction contained 8 bases not matched to a gene. The DNA of the CDR3 is TGTGCCAGCAGCTTTCCAAAGGGGGCTCCCACCGGGGAGCTGTTTTTT. Encoded protein: CASSFPKGAPTGELFF.

This sequence joins TRBV9 and TRBJ2-3; D is undetermined. The CDR3 is made up of 15 amino acids. V was cut by 4 bases and J by 2 bases, with 14 bases left in between. Per germline, CDR1 SGDLS and CDR2 YYNGEE. The CDR3 sequence: CASSPARSFTDTQYF. CDR3 DNA sequence: TGTGCCAGCAGCCCCGCTCGGTCGTTCACAGATACGCAGTATTTT.

The genes are TRBV29-1 and TRBJ2-7, with TRBD2 matching over 9 bases. J was trimmed by 1 base and V by 8 bases; bases with no gene match: 18. This CDR3 contains 17 residues. CDR1 is SQVTM, CDR2 ANQGSEA, per germline. CDR3 loop: CSLRGSASGVLSYEQYF. The CDR3 DNA follows: TGCAGCCTAAGAGGATCGGCTAGCGGGGTGCTATCCTACGAGCAGTACTTC.

This clonotype was seen a handful of times. V gene TRBV2 combines with J gene TRBJ2-7, with a possible D match to TRBD1 (6 bases). The V gene's germline CDR1 is SNHLY and CDR2 FYNNEI. The CDR3 totals 14 residues. Between the trimmed V and J ends, which lost 0 bases and 6 bases, there was a span of 12 bases. The CDR3 region is CASSEASQGGEQYF. CDR3 in DNA: TGTGCCAGCAGTGAAGCCTCACAGGGCGGCGAGCAGTACTTC.

This clonotype was observed a few times. The rearrangement links TRBV20-1 to TRBJ1-1, with D perhaps TRBD1 (5 bases). CDR1 is DFQATT and CDR2 is SNEGSKA in the germline V gene (reference sequence). Trimming cost V 0 bases and J 4 bases, with 18 bases left between them. The CDR3 sequence is 16 residues long. CDR3 sequence reads: CSARDKPTGGGTEAFF. CDR3 sequence (DNA): TGCAGTGCTAGAGATAAGCCAACGGGGGGAGGCACTGAAGCTTTCTTT.

Ten or more counts support this clonotype. The genes are TRBV12-3 or TRBV12-4 and TRBJ2-2, with D possibly TRBD2 on 6 matching bases. CDR3 length: 17 residues. V dropped 4 bases and J dropped 1 base, with 16 bases sitting between them. This chain's CDR3 is CASSSPKGGVNTGELFF. The CDR3 coding sequence is TGTGCCAGCAGTTCCCCCAAGGGCGGGGTGAACACCGGGGAGCTGTTTTTT.

Only a few counts were recorded for this clonotype. CDR3: CASSQGGLADYEQYF. The DNA of the CDR3 is TGTGCCAGCAGCCAGGGGGGACTAGCAGACTACGAGCAGTACTTC. The chain has TRBV4-2 and TRBJ2-7; 9 bases match TRBD2. J lost 3 bases, V lost 3 bases, and 6 bases had no gene match. The CDR3 is 15 amino acids. The germline V gene has CDR1 LGHNA and CDR2 YNFKEQ.

The J gene is TRBJ2-2, the V gene TRBV5-1, with D maybe TRBD2 (5 bases). In germline, CDR1 is SGHRS, CDR2 YFSETQ. V was clipped by 4 bases and J by 2 bases, with 12 bases between them. The CDR3 is 15 amino acids. Here the CDR3 DNA reads TGCGCCAGCAGCCCGGGGTCCAGAAACACCGGGGAGCTGTTTTTT. This encodes CASSPGSRNTGELFF. Full variable domain (remainder filled in from reference TRBV5-1 and TRBJ2-2): KAGVTQTPRYLIKTRGQQVTLSCSPISGHRSVSWYQQTPGQGLQFLFEYFSETQRNKGNFPGRFSGRQFSNSRSEMNVSTLELGDSALYLCASSPGSRNTGELFFGEGSRLTVL.

The V and J genes are TRBV20-1 and TRBJ2-7, with D possibly being TRBD1 (5 bases). Germline loops: CDR1 DFQATT, CDR2 SNEGSKA (reference sequence). The CDR3 is made up of 13 amino acids. V shed 6 bases and J shed 3 bases, with 15 bases lying between them. The CDR3 DNA reads as TGCAGTGCAAGGCAGGGAAGGGACTACGAGCAGTACTTC. It encodes CSARQGRDYEQYF.

In this sample, this clonotype turned up a few times. The V call is TRBV12-3 or TRBV12-4, the J call TRBJ2-6; no reliable D call. There are 16 residues in the CDR3. The V end was cut by 7 bases, the J end by 0 bases, with 13 bases between. In DNA form, the CDR3 reads TGTGCCAGCACCCTCCTCCGAGTCTCTGGGGCCAACGTCCTGACTTTC. The encoded protein is CASTLLRVSGANVLTF.

The chain joins TRBV6-2 or TRBV6-3 to TRBJ2-7; 7 bases match TRBD1. This CDR3 is 14 amino acids long. V lost 6 bases and J lost 6; bases outside the gene matches: 11. From germline, CDR1 is MNHEY and CDR2 SVGEGT. CDR3 bases: TGTGCCAGCAGATTTGAACAGGGGTCCCTCGAGCAGTACTTC. Its protein is CASRFEQGSLEQYF.

As DNA, the CDR3 is TGTGCCAGCAGTTCCCCGGGTTGGGGACTAGCGGGGACCACCGGGGAGCTGTTTTTT. It is translated as CASSSPGWGLAGTTGELFF. The chain combines TRBV12-3 or TRBV12-4 with TRBJ2-2, with 13 bases that match TRBD2. The ends lost 4 bases at V and 4 bases at J; junction bases unmatched: 12. The CDR3 runs 19 residues.

This clonotype was counted a few times. The chain employs TRBV5-8 and TRBJ2-7, with 9 bases identical to TRBD1. Germline CDR1 is SGHTS and CDR2 is YDEGEE. Trimming removed 6 bases from V and 3 bases from J; junction bases left unmatched: 7. This CDR3 is built from 14 residues. DNA of the CDR3: TGTGCCAGCACGTCCCTGGGACAGGGCTACGAGCAGTACTTC. Residues: CASTSLGQGYEQYF.

The rearrangement uses TRBV9 and TRBJ1-6; D gene uncertain. The V and J ends lost 0 bases and 6 bases respectively, with 19 bases between them. CDR1 and CDR2 (germline): SGDLS, YYNGEE. CDR3 size: 18 residues. The CDR3 spells CASSVGLGLTRVNSPLHF. CDR3 coding DNA: TGTGCCAGCAGCGTAGGGTTGGGGTTGACCAGAGTTAATTCACCCCTCCACTTT.